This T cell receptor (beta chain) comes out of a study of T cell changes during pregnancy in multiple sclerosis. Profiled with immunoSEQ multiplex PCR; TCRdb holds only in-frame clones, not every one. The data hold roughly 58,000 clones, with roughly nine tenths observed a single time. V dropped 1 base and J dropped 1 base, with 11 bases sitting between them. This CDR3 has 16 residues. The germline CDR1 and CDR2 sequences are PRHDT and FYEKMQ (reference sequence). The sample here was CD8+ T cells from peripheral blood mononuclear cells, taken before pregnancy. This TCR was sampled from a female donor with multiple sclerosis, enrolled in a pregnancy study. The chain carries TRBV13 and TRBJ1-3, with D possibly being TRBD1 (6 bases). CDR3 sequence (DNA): TGTGCCAGCAGCTTAGTCGGACAGTCGTCTGGAAACACCATATATTTT. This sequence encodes CASSLVGQSSGNTIYF. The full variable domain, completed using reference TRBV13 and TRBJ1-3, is AAGVIQSPRHLIKEKRETATLKCYPIPRHDTVYWYQQGPGQDPQFLISFYEKMQSDKGSIPDRFSAQQFSDYHSELNMSSLELGDSALYFCASSLVGQSSGNTIYFGEGSWLTVV.